What follows describes a single TCR beta chain. Its antigen is as yet unknown. RNA transcripts gave rise to amplified TCR beta CDR3 regions. HTBI primers were employed in a first-round RT-PCR of the TCR CDR3. MiXCR was run by TCRdb on the multiplex PCR reads, yielding one entry per CDR3 protein. The top ten hold over 11% of the sample, which has some 560,000 distinct CDR3 sequences, approximately 14% seen once. The study defined stable Graves' hyperthyroidism as no ophthalmopathy progression within 18 months. The data belong to a study of T cells in Graves' hyperthyroidism and ophthalmopathy. As for the study in general: Peripheral blood was secured at the point of initial diagnosis, before any treatment.

Study-level points and caveats: Researchers report that a 13 V-J model separated ophthalmopathy from stable hyperthyroidism. Ophthalmopathy onset followed model prediction by a median roughly 6.5 months.

There are 15 residues in the CDR3. Germline V gene data show CDR1 as SNHLY and CDR2 as FYNNEI. The junction had 6 bases not matched to a gene; V was cut back by 5 bases and J by 4 bases. The clonotype originates from a middle-aged woman with Graves' hyperthyroidism. V is TRBV2 and J is TRBJ2-1; TRBD2 agrees at 9 bases. The source material was blood. The CDR3 coding sequence is TGTGCCAGCAGTAGTGACCTAGCGGGGTACAATGAGCAGTTCTTC. Its translation: CASSSDLAGYNEQFF.